These 5 T cell receptor beta chains were all obtained from the same sample, sequenced in a study of cytomegalovirus exposure and HLA in healthy donors. PCR was performed using 60 Vbeta and 13 Jbeta primers. TCRdb's copy holds only in-frame clones and misses some; the assay was immunoSEQ multiplex PCR. Of about 90,000 clones in the sample, roughly 72% were seen once. The sample was PBMCs. These receptors were taken from a man aged 25-45 years in good health and CMV-seronegative.

This chain uses TRBV19 with TRBJ1-2; 9 nucleotides align to TRBD1. CDR1 LNHDA and CDR2 SQIVND come from the germline V gene (reference sequence). This CDR3 has 14 amino acids. Trimming cost V 3 bases and J 6 bases; bases outside gene matches: 5. The CDR3 sequence is CASSIRTGVDGYTF. The CDR3 DNA sequence: TGTGCCAGTAGTATTAGGACAGGGGTGGATGGCTACACCTTC.

The V and J genes are TRBV11-3 and TRBJ1-5, with 8 bases fitting TRBD1. CDR1 SGHNT and CDR2 YENEEA come from the germline V gene. This CDR3 has 15 residues. J lost 4 bases, V lost 5 bases, and 7 bases had no gene match. The CDR3, as DNA: TGTGCCAGCAGCCCGGGACAGGAGATTAATCAGCCCCAGCATTTT. It yields the protein CASSPGQEINQPQHF. Supplemented by reference TRBV11-3 and TRBJ1-5, the full variable domain reads EAGVVQSPRYKIIEKKQPVAFWCNPISGHNTLYWYLQNLGQGPELLIRYENEEAVDDSQLPKDRFSAERLKGVDSTLKIQPAELGDSAVYLCASSPGQEINQPQHFGDGTRLSIL.

The V call is TRBV9, the J call TRBJ1-1, with unresolved D. The V end was cut by 4 bases, the J end by 3 bases, with 10 bases between. The CDR3 runs 13 residues. Germline V CDR1 and CDR2: SGDLS, YYNGEE. CDR3 residues: CASSLIPDTEAFF. In nucleotides, the CDR3 is TGTGCCAGCAGCTTAATCCCGGACACTGAAGCTTTCTTT.

This chain links TRBV4-3 with TRBJ2-1, with 10 bases that match TRBD1. With V trimmed by 0 bases and J by 4 bases, 3 bases remained unmatched. Germline V gives CDR1 LGHNA, CDR2 YSLEER. The CDR3 runs to 16 residues. The DNA for the CDR3 is TGCGCCAGCAGCCAAGACGACAGGGGGCCGTACAATGAGCAGTTCTTC. Its protein product is CASSQDDRGPYNEQFF.

This chain uses TRBV19 with TRBJ2-1; 9 bases are a match to TRBD1. The V and J ends lost 5 bases and 10 bases, in that order; junction bases with no gene match: 6. Looked up from germline, CDR1 is LNHDA and CDR2 is SQIVND (reference sequence). The CDR3 consists of 13 residues. CDR3 nucleotides: TGTGCCAGTAGTCCACAGGGGGCGGCGGAGCAGTTCTTC. It translates to CASSPQGAAEQFF.